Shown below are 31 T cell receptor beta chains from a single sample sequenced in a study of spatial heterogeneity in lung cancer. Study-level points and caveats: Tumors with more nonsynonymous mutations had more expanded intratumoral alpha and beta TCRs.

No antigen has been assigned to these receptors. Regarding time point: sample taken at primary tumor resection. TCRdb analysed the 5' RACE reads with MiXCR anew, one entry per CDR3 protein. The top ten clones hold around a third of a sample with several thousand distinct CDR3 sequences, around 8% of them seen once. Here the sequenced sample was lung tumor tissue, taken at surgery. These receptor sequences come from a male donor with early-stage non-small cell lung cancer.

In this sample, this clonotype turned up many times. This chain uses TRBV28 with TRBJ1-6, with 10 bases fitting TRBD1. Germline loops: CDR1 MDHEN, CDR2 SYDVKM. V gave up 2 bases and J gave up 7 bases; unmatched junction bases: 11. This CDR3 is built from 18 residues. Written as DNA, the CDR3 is TGTGCCAGCAGTTTAATAGGTGGGACAGGGGTGGAGAATTCACCCCTCCACTTT. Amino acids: CASSLIGGTGVENSPLHF.

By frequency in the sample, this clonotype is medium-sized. The chain's CDR3 is CASSRASSGNTIYF. CDR3 DNA: TGTGCCAGCAGCAGGGCCAGCTCTGGAAACACCATATATTTT. This chain uses TRBV16 with TRBJ1-3; D remains unclear. CDR3 length: 14 residues. Germline CDR1 is KGHSY and CDR2 is FQNENV. Trimming left V 5 bases short and J 0 bases short, with 8 bases between. The variable domain in full, completed from reference TRBV16 and TRBJ1-3, reads GEEVAQTPKHLVRGEGQKAKLYCAPIKGHSYVFWYQQVLKNEFKFLISFQNENVFDETGMPKERFSAKCLPNSPCSLEIQATKLEDSAVYFCASSRASSGNTIYFGEGSWLTVV.

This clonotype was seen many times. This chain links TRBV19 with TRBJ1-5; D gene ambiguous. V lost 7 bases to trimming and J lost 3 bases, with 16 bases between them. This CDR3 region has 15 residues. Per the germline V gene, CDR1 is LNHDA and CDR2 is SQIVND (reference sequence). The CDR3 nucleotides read TGTGCCAGTAAAGACCAACTGCCCCCCAATCAGCCCCAGCATTTT. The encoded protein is CASKDQLPPNQPQHF. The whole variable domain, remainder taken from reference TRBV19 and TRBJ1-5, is DGGITQSPKYLFRKEGQNVTLSCEQNLNHDAMYWYRQDPGQGLRLIYYSQIVNDFQKGDIAEGYSVSREKKESFPLTVTSAQKNPTAFYLCASKDQLPPNQPQHFGDGTRLSIL.

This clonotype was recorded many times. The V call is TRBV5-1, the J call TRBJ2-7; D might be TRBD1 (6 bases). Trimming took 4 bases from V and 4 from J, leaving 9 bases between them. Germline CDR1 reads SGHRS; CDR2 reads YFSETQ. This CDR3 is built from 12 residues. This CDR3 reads CASSVQGYEQYF. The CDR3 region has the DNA TGCGCCAGCAGCGTACAGGGTTACGAGCAGTACTTC.

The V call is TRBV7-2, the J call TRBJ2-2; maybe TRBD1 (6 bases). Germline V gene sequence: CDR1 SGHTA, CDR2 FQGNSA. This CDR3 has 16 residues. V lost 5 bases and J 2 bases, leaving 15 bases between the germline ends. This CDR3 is CASSPVVGANTGELFF. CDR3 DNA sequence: TGTGCCAGCAGCCCCGTAGTGGGGGCAAACACCGGGGAGCTGTTTTTT.

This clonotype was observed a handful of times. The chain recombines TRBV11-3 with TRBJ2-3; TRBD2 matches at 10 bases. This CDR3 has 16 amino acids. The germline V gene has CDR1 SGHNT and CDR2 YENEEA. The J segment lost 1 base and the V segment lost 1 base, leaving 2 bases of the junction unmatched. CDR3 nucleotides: TGTGCCAGCAGCTTAGGGACTAGCGGTCGCACAGATACGCAGTATTTT. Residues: CASSLGTSGRTDTQYF.

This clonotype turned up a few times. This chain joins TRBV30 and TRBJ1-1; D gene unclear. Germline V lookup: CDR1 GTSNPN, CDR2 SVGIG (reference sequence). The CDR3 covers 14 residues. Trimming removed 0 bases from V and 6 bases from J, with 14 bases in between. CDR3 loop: CAWSVGTSSPEAFF. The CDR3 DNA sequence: TGTGCCTGGAGTGTAGGCACTAGTAGTCCTGAAGCTTTCTTT.

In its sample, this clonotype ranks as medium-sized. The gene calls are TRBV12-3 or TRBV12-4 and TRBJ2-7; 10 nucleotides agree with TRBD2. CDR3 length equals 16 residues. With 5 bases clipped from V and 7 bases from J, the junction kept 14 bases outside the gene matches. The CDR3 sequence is CASSLLRTSGTREQYF. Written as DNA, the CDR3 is TGTGCCAGCAGTCTCCTAAGGACTAGCGGTACTCGAGAGCAGTACTTC.

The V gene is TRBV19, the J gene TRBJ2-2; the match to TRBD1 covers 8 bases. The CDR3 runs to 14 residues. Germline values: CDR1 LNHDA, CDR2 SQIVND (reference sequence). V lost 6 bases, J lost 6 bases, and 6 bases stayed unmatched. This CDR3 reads CASSGTGLAGELFF. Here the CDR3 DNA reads TGTGCCAGTAGCGGGACAGGATTGGCCGGGGAGCTGTTTTTT.

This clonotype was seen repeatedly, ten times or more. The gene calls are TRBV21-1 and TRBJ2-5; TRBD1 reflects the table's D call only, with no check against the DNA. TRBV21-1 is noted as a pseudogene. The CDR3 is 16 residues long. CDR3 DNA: TGTGCCAGCAGCAAAGAGAGACAGATCGGTGAAGAGACCCAGTACTTC. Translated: CASSKERQIGEETQYF.

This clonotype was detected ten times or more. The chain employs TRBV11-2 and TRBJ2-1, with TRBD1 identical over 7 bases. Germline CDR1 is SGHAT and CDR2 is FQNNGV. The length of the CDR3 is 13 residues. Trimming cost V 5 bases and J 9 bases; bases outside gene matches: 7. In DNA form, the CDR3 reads TGTGCCAGCAGCCAACAGGGGACGAGTGAGCAGTTCTTC. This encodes CASSQQGTSEQFF.

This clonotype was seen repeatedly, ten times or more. DNA of the CDR3: TGCAGTGCAAGACAGGGTTTTGGGGCCAACGTCCTGACTTTC. Its protein product is CSARQGFGANVLTF. This chain uses TRBV20-1 with TRBJ2-6, with 7 bases fitting TRBD1. Germline V CDR1 and CDR2: DFQATT, SNEGSKA (reference sequence). Unmatched junction bases numbered 5, after V lost 6 bases and J lost 3 bases. The CDR3 totals 14 residues.

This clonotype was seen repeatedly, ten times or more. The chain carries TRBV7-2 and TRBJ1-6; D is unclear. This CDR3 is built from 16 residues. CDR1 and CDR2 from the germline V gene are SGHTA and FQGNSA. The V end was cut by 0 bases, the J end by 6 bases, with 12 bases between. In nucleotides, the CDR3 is TGTGCCAGCAGCTTAGCGCCCCCGGGGTCTAATTCACCCCTCCACTTT. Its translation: CASSLAPPGSNSPLHF.

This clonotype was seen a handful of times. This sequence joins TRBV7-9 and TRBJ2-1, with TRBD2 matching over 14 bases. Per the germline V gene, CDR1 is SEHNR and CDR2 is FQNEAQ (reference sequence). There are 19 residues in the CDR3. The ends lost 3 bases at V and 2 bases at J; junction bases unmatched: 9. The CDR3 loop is CASSFDGTSGSFTYNEQFF. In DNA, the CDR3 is TGTGCCAGCAGCTTTGACGGGACTAGCGGGAGTTTCACCTACAATGAGCAGTTCTTC. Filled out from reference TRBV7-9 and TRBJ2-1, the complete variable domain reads DTGVSQNPRHKITKRGQNVTFRCDPISEHNRLYWYRQTLGQGPEFLTYFQNEAQLEKSRLLSDRFSAERPKGSFSTLEIQRTEQGDSAMYLCASSFDGTSGSFTYNEQFFGPGTRLTVL.

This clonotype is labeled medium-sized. CDR3 in amino acids: CASRTGLTVNTEAFF. CDR3 bases: TGTGCCAGCAGAACAGGGTTAACGGTGAACACTGAAGCTTTCTTT. V is TRBV4-2 and J is TRBJ1-1, with a tentative D call TRBD1 (6 bases). The germline gives CDR1 LGHNA, CDR2 YNFKEQ. This CDR3 is built from 15 residues. Trimming removed 6 bases at V and 0 bases at J, with 14 bases between.

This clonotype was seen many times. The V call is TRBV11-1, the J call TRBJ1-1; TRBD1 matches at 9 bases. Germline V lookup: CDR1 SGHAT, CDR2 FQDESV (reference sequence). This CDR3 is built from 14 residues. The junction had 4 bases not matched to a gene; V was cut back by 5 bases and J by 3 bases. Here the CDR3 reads CASSVQGAYTEAFF. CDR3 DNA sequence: TGTGCCAGCAGCGTACAGGGGGCATACACTGAAGCTTTCTTT. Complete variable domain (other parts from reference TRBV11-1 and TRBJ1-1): EAEVAQSPRYKITEKSQAVAFWCDPISGHATLYWYRQILGQGPELLVQFQDESVVDDSQLPKDRFSAERLKGVDSTLKIQPAELGDSAMYLCASSVQGAYTEAFFGQGTRLTVV.

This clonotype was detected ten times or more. The CDR3 reads CASSPSGNLYEQYF. CDR3 coding DNA: TGTGCCAGCAGCCCCAGCGGGAACCTCTACGAGCAGTACTTC. The chain uses TRBV11-2 and TRBJ2-7; 7 positions match TRBD2. The germline CDR1 and CDR2 sequences are SGHAT and FQNNGV. J gave up 3 bases and V 5 bases, and 7 bases lay outside the gene matches. CDR3 length: 14 residues.

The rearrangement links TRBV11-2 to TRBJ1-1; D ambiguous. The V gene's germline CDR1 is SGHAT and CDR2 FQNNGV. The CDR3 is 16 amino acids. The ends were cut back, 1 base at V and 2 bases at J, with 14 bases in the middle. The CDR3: CASSLGGGGLNTEAFF. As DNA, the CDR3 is TGTGCCAGCAGCTTAGGCGGCGGAGGACTAAACACTGAAGCTTTCTTT.

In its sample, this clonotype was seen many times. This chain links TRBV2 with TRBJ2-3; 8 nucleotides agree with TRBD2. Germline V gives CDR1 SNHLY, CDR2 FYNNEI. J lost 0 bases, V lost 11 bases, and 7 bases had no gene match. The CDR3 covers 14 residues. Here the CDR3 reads CASLAGGSTDTQYF. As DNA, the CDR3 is TGTGCCTCCCTAGCGGGTGGGAGCACAGATACGCAGTATTTT.

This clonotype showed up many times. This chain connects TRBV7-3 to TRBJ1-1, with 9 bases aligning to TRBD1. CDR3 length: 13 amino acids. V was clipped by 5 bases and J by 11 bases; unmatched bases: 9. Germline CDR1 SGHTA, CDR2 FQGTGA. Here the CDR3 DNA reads TGTGCCAGCAGCCAGGACAGGGGAGGCGAGGCTTTCTTT. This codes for CASSQDRGGEAFF.

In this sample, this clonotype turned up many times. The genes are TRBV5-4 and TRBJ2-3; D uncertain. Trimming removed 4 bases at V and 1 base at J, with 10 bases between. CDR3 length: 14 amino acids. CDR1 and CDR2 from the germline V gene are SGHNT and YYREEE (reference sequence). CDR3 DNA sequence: TGTGCCAGCAGCCCCCTCGACGGCACAGATACGCAGTATTTT. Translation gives CASSPLDGTDTQYF.

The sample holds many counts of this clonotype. The CDR3 DNA sequence: TGTGCCAGCAGTAGACTAGATACGCAGTATTTT. Protein: CASSRLDTQYF. The chain combines TRBV7-2 with TRBJ2-3; D unresolved. The length of the CDR3 is 11 residues. Germline V lookup: CDR1 SGHTA, CDR2 FQGNSA. Trimming stripped 6 bases from V and 5 bases from J, with 6 bases between.

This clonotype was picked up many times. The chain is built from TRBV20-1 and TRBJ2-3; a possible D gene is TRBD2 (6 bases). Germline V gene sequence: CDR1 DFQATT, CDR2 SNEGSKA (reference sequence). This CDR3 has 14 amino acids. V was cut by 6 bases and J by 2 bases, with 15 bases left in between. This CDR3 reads CSADTGLYTDTQYF. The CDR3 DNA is TGCAGTGCGGATACAGGACTATACACAGATACGCAGTATTTT.

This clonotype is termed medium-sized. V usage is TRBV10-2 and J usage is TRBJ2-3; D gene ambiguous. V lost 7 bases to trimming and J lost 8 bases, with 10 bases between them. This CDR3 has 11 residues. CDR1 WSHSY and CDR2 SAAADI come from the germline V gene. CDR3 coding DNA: TGCGCCAGCACCGACTCTGGTACGCAGTATTTT. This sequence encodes CASTDSGTQYF.

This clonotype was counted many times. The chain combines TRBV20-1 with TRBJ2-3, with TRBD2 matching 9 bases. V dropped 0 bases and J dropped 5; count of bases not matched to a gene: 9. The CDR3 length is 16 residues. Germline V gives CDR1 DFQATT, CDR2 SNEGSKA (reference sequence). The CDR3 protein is CSARDRPSGVLDTQYF. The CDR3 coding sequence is TGCAGTGCTAGAGATAGGCCTAGCGGGGTTTTAGATACGCAGTATTTT.

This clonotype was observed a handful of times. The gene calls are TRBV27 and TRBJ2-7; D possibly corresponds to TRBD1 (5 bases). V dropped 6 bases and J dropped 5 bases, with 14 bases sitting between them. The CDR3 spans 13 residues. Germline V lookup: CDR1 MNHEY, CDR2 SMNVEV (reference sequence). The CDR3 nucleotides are TGTGCCAGCAGCCCAGGGATTCGTCACGAGCAGTACTTC. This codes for CASSPGIRHEQYF.

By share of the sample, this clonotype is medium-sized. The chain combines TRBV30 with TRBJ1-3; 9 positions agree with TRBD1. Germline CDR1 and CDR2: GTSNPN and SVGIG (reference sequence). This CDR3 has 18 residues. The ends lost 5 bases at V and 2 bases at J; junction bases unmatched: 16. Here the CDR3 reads CAWVDPPGQGKTGNTIYF. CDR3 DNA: TGTGCCTGGGTGGATCCCCCGGGACAGGGAAAAACTGGAAACACCATATATTTT.

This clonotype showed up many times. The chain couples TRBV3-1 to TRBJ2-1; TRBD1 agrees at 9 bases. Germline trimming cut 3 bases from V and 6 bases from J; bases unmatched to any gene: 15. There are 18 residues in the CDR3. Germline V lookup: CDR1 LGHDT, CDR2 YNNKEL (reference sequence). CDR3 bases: TGTGCCAGCAGCCAGGAGACTCCCGGGACAGGGACTGGCAATGAGCAGTTCTTC. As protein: CASSQETPGTGTGNEQFF.

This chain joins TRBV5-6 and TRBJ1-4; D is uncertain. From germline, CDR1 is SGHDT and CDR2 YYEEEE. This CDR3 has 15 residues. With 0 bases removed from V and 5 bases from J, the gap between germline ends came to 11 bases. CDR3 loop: CASSLVGGLNEKLFF. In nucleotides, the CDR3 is TGTGCCAGCAGCTTGGTTGGTGGATTGAATGAAAAACTGTTTTTT.

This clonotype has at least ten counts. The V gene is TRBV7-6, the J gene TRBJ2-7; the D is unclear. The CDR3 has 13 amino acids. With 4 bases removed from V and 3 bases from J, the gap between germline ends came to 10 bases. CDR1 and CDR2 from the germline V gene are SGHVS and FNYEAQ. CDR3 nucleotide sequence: TGTGCCAGCAGCTCCGGACCTAACTACGAGCAGTACTTC. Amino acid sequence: CASSSGPNYEQYF. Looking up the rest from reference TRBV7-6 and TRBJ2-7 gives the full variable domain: GAGVSQSPRYKVTKRGQDVALRCDPISGHVSLYWYRQALGQGPEFLTYFNYEAQQDKSGLPNDRFSAERPEGSISTLTIQRTEQRDSAMYRCASSSGPNYEQYFGPGTRLTVT.

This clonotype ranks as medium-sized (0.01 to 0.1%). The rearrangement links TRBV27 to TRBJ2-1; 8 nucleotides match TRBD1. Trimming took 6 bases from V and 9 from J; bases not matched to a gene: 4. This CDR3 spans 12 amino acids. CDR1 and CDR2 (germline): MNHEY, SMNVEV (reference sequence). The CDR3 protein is CASSWTGSEQFF. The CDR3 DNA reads TGTGCCAGCAGCTGGACAGGGAGTGAGCAGTTCTTC.